The present entry profiles one TCR beta chain with its context. The entry originates in a study of T cell changes during pregnancy in multiple sclerosis. Repertoires were generated with immunoSEQ multiplex PCR, while TCRdb's copy carries only in-frame clones and drops some. The sample consists of tens of thousands of clones, 75% to 95% of them appearing once. The V gene's germline CDR1 is MDHEN and CDR2 SYDVKM. Trimming took 7 bases from V and 4 from J, leaving 12 bases between them. CDR3 length equals 13 residues. The V call is TRBV28, the J call TRBJ2-3, with D possibly matching TRBD2 (6 bases). Sequencing was performed on CD4+ T cells from peripheral blood mononuclear cells, taken after pregnancy. This clonotype was sampled from a female donor in good health, enrolled as a control in a pregnancy study. The DNA of the CDR3 is TGTGCCAGCACCGTGGGGGGTTCAGATACGCAGTATTTT. Residues: CASTVGGSDTQYF. The variable domain in full, with the rest retrieved from reference TRBV28 and TRBJ2-3, is DVKVTQSSRYLVKRTGEKVFLECVQDMDHENMFWYRQDPGLGLRLIYFSYDVKMKEKGDIPEGYSVSREKKERFSLILESASTNQTSMYLCASTVGGSDTQYFGPGTRLTVL.